This T cell receptor (beta chain) was recorded in a study of T cell responses to AZD1222 COVID-19 vaccine. Profiled with immunoSEQ multiplex PCR; TCRdb holds only in-frame clones, not every one. The sample contains around 45,000 clones, just under 80% of which appear only once. The V end lost 6 bases, the J end lost 3 bases, and 11 bases lay between the germline ends. CDR3 length: 13 residues. Germline V gives CDR1 KGHSH, CDR2 LQKENI. A remark on this clone: What it recognizes is unknown.

General observations from the study: The peak T cell response came first, and repertoires were sampled only after it. Clonal diversity may have been underestimated in mostly white British donors. The CD4 TCRs associated with vaccination extended across spike and predominated at 160-218 and 743-854. Targets within unmutated variant regions were reportedly found for nearly half of spike-specific TCRs.

This sequence was found in an adult who received the MenACWY meningococcal vaccine as a control. The specimen was peripheral blood, collected 28 days after the second dose of the MenACWY control vaccine. This chain joins TRBV18 and TRBJ1-1, with TRBD1 as a possible D gene (6 bases). The CDR3 loop is CASSRTDDTEAFF. For the CDR3, the DNA is TGTGCCAGCTCCCGGACAGATGACACTGAAGCTTTCTTT.